The 25 T cell receptor beta chains listed next were all sequenced from one sample in a study of cytomegalovirus exposure and HLA in healthy donors. This PCR relied on a set of 60 Vbeta primers and 13 Jbeta primers. Profiled with immunoSEQ multiplex PCR; TCRdb holds only in-frame clones, not every one. The sample has about 64,000 clones, roughly 69% seen once. Sequencing input: PBMCs. Receptors originate from a woman aged 45-65 years in good health and CMV-seronegative.

This clone was detected a few times. The chain employs TRBV7-2 and TRBJ1-1; 7 nucleotides line up with TRBD1. Per the germline V gene, CDR1 is SGHTA and CDR2 is FQGNSA. There are 14 residues in the CDR3. V shed 3 bases and J 4 bases; nucleotides not matched to a gene: 5. The CDR3 DNA reads TGTGCCAGCAGCTTTCCAGGGGGATCCACTGAAGCTTTCTTT. It codes for CASSFPGGSTEAFF.

The chain links TRBV10-3 to TRBJ2-7; 9 nucleotides match TRBD1. There are 13 residues in the CDR3. Germline V gene sequence: CDR1 ENHRY, CDR2 SYGVKD. J gave up 7 bases and V 7 bases, and 8 bases lay outside the gene matches. The CDR3 sequence: CAITQTQGAEQYF. The CDR3 coding sequence is TGTGCCATCACCCAGACACAGGGGGCAGAGCAGTACTTC.

This chain uses TRBV7-2 with TRBJ2-1, with D possibly matching TRBD2 (5 bases). CDR1 is SGHTA and CDR2 is FQGNSA in the germline V gene. Trimming took off 2 bases at V and 16 bases at J, with 15 bases between the two ends. The CDR3 totals 12 residues. The CDR3 DNA sequence: TGTGCCAGCAGCTTAAGAACTCGGGGTGTCTTCTTC. Its translation is CASSLRTRGVFF.

The chain employs TRBV30 and TRBJ2-2, with D tentatively TRBD1 (5 bases). CDR3 length: 16 residues. Germline CDR1 is GTSNPN and CDR2 is SVGIG (reference sequence). Trimming shortened V by 4 bases and J by 5 bases, and 20 bases separated the two germline ends. For the CDR3, the DNA is TGTGCCTGGACCCCCCACCCTCGGCGGACAACCGGGGAGCTGTTTTTT. Its protein product is CAWTPHPRRTTGELFF.

The genes are TRBV5-4 and TRBJ2-7; tentatively, D is TRBD2 (5 bases). V dropped 7 bases and J dropped 0 bases, with 17 bases sitting between them. Germline CDR1 is SGHNT and CDR2 is YYREEE (reference sequence). There are 15 residues in the CDR3. The CDR3 loop is CASSKRAGSSYEQYF. The CDR3 region has the DNA TGTGCCAGCTCAAAAAGGGCGGGTAGCTCCTACGAGCAGTACTTC.

This chain uses TRBV7-3 with TRBJ2-7; perhaps TRBD2 as D (7 bases). The CDR3 runs 11 residues. Germline V gene data show CDR1 as SGHTA and CDR2 as FQGTGA. CDR3 in amino acids: CAGEGAYEQYF. DNA of the CDR3: TGTGCGGGGGAGGGGGCCTACGAGCAGTACTTC.

The chain recombines TRBV28 with TRBJ1-1; 8 positions agree with TRBD1. CDR1 MDHEN and CDR2 SYDVKM come from the germline V gene. CDR3 length equals 14 residues. V shed 6 bases, J shed 11 bases, and the junction held 14 bases outside the gene matches. The CDR3 DNA reads TGTGCCAGCAGCCGTGTCTCGGGACAGGTGGTGGCTTTCTTT. Translating it yields CASSRVSGQVVAFF.

The CDR3 loop is CAIRRGNTEAFF. For the CDR3, the DNA is TGTGCCATCCGACGGGGGAACACTGAAGCTTTCTTT. This rearrangement joins TRBV6-6 to TRBJ1-1; no definite D call. Germline V gene sequence: CDR1 MNHNY, CDR2 SVGAGI (reference sequence). Trimming pared 10 bases from V and 1 base from J, leaving 10 bases between. This CDR3 comprises 12 residues.

The chain employs TRBV5-4 and TRBJ2-3; 11 positions match TRBD1. Germline V gives CDR1 SGHNT, CDR2 YYREEE (reference sequence). J lost 4 bases, V lost 0 bases, and 1 base had no gene match. The CDR3 consists of 15 residues. CDR3 nucleotide sequence: TGTGCCAGCAGCTTGGGGGGACAGGGGGCAGATACGCAGTATTTT. It codes for CASSLGGQGADTQYF.

This clone was observed a few times. The rearrangement links TRBV9 to TRBJ2-1, with a possible D match to TRBD2 (5 bases). The germline gives CDR1 SGDLS, CDR2 YYNGEE. The CDR3 is 15 amino acids. Trimming removed 1 base from V and 2 bases from J, with 10 bases in between. The CDR3 spells CASSVREGPYNEQFF. The DNA of the CDR3 is TGTGCCAGCAGCGTAAGAGAGGGTCCCTACAATGAGCAGTTCTTC.

The rearrangement uses TRBV27 and TRBJ2-1; D might be TRBD2 (6 bases). This CDR3 is built from 15 residues. The ends were cut back, 3 bases at V and 4 bases at J, with 13 bases in the middle. Germline V gene data show CDR1 as MNHEY and CDR2 as SMNVEV (reference sequence). CDR3 in DNA: TGTGCCAGCAGTTTGGAGGGGTTCGATTACAATGAGCAGTTCTTC. Residues: CASSLEGFDYNEQFF.

The V call is TRBV6-4, the J call TRBJ2-3; TRBD1 agrees at 7 bases. V shed 0 bases, J shed 4 bases, and the junction held 1 base outside the gene matches. The CDR3 totals 14 residues. CDR1 and CDR2 (germline): MRHNA, SNTAGT. The CDR3 here is CASSDSQGADTQYF. The CDR3 DNA reads as TGTGCCAGCAGTGACTCGCAGGGGGCAGATACGCAGTATTTT.

This clone appeared a few times. The chain combines TRBV2 with TRBJ1-2; TRBD1 agrees at 8 bases. V shed 5 bases and J 8 bases; nucleotides not matched to a gene: 7. The CDR3 totals 13 residues. Looked up from germline, CDR1 is SNHLY and CDR2 is FYNNEI. The CDR3 bases are TGTGCCAGCAGTACGGGACAGGTAGTAGGCTACACCTTC. This sequence encodes CASSTGQVVGYTF.

The table lists this clone with a few counts. The V gene is TRBV9, the J gene TRBJ2-7; TRBD2 matches 10 bases. The ends lost 3 bases at V and 3 bases at J; junction bases unmatched: 9. Per the germline V gene, CDR1 is SGDLS and CDR2 is YYNGEE. This CDR3 contains 16 residues. DNA for the CDR3: TGTGCCAGCAGCGCCGGAGGAGCGGGAGGGGTCTACGAGCAGTACTTC. It specifies CASSAGGAGGVYEQYF.

The gene calls are TRBV11-3 and TRBJ1-1, with D possibly being TRBD1 (5 bases). V dropped 1 base and J dropped 5 bases, with 8 bases sitting between them. The CDR3 consists of 13 residues. Germline lookup yields CDR1 SGHNT and CDR2 YENEEA. Here the CDR3 DNA reads TGTGCCAGCAGCTTAGGAAGGGGTACTGAAGCTTTCTTT. Amino acid sequence: CASSLGRGTEAFF.

This chain connects TRBV5-1 to TRBJ1-1; D is perhaps TRBD1 (5 bases). Per the germline V gene, CDR1 is SGHRS and CDR2 is YFSETQ. With 2 bases removed from V and 1 base from J, the gap between germline ends came to 9 bases. The CDR3 has 14 amino acids. DNA for the CDR3: TGCGCCAGCAGCTTCGACGGGGGGAACACTGAAGCTTTCTTT. It is translated as CASSFDGGNTEAFF.

The chain combines TRBV7-8 with TRBJ1-3, with unresolved D. V shed 5 bases and J shed 3 bases, with 17 bases lying between them. CDR1 and CDR2 from the germline V gene are SGHVS and FQNEAQ. The CDR3 totals 16 residues. CDR3 DNA: TGTGCCAGCAGCACGGGGAGCCCCAGGAGTGGAAACACCATATATTTT. It translates to CASSTGSPRSGNTIYF.

The chain carries TRBV18 and TRBJ2-1; TRBD1 is a possible D gene (6 bases). The V end lost 3 bases, the J end lost 1 base, and 13 bases lay between the germline ends. Germline V gene lookup returns CDR1 KGHSH and CDR2 LQKENI. This CDR3 has 16 amino acids. The CDR3 here is CASSPGGQRSYNEQFF. The CDR3 DNA reads TGTGCCAGCTCACCTGGCGGACAGCGATCCTACAATGAGCAGTTCTTC.

This clone was observed once. CDR3 sequence (DNA): TGTGCCAGCAGTTTGAGTGGTGAAGCTTTCTTT. It translates to CASSLSGEAFF. The rearrangement links TRBV27 to TRBJ1-1; D call uncertain. Trimming pared 3 bases from V and 7 bases from J, leaving 6 bases between. Germline V gene sequence: CDR1 MNHEY, CDR2 SMNVEV (reference sequence). This CDR3 spans 11 amino acids.

The chain is built from TRBV5-1 and TRBJ1-1; no reliable D call. V was trimmed by 0 bases and J by 11 bases, leaving 20 bases between them. The germline CDR1 and CDR2 sequences are SGHRS and YFSETQ. CDR3 size: 15 residues. The CDR3 region has the DNA TGCGCCAGCAGCTTGGGATGGCGGGCACAGTACTCGGCTTTCTTT. It codes for CASSLGWRAQYSAFF. Together with reference TRBV5-1 and TRBJ1-1, the CDR3 gives the full variable domain: KAGVTQTPRYLIKTRGQQVTLSCSPISGHRSVSWYQQTPGQGLQFLFEYFSETQRNKGNFPGRFSGRQFSNSRSEMNVSTLELGDSALYLCASSLGWRAQYSAFFGQGTRLTVV.

The rearrangement links TRBV4-3 to TRBJ2-3; TRBD2 agrees at 11 bases. Germline CDR1 is LGHNA and CDR2 is YSLEER. V lost 0 bases, J lost 0 bases, and 5 bases stayed unmatched. The CDR3 covers 18 residues. In nucleotides, the CDR3 is TGCGCCAGCAGCCAAGATCTTTGGACTAGCGGGAGCACAGATACGCAGTATTTT. The encoded protein is CASSQDLWTSGSTDTQYF.

The V gene is TRBV4-3, the J gene TRBJ2-5; TRBD2 matches 14 bases. The V segment lost 1 base and the J segment 5 bases; nucleotides outside the gene matches: 18. From germline, CDR1 is LGHNA and CDR2 YSLEER. The CDR3 contains 21 residues. The CDR3 nucleotides are TGCGCCAGCAGCCAAGCTTCGTCGAGACTAGCGGGAGGGCCGGCCCGGGAGACCCAGTACTTC. It is translated as CASSQASSRLAGGPARETQYF.

The genes are TRBV9 and TRBJ2-7; maybe TRBD1 (5 bases). Trimming took off 3 bases at V and 4 bases at J, with 11 bases between the two ends. The CDR3 loop spans 13 amino acids. Germline assignment: CDR1 SGDLS and CDR2 YYNGEE. CDR3 in DNA: TGTGCCAGCAGCGAAGGGGCTGGATACGAGCAGTACTTC. Amino acid sequence: CASSEGAGYEQYF.

The rearrangement uses TRBV7-8 and TRBJ2-7; 9 bases are a match to TRBD1. CDR3 length: 13 amino acids. Germline CDR1 and CDR2: SGHVS and FQNEAQ. The V gene end was trimmed by 5 bases and the J gene end by 6 bases; junction bases not matched to a gene: 5. The CDR3 nucleotides are TGTGCCAGCAGCCTACAGGGGGCGGTCGAGCAGTACTTC. Translated: CASSLQGAVEQYF.

The V and J genes are TRBV7-3 and TRBJ2-7; 7 bases are shared with TRBD2. There are 15 residues in the CDR3. V lost 4 bases, J lost 5 bases, and 11 bases stayed unmatched. CDR1 SGHTA and CDR2 FQGTGA come from the germline V gene. The CDR3 nucleotides read TGTGCCAGCAGCTCCCGCGGGGGTACAGTGAACGAGCAGTACTTC. Translation gives CASSSRGGTVNEQYF.